The present TCR beta chain was sequenced within a study of cytomegalovirus exposure and HLA in healthy donors. Whole-study results and caveats: Rarity held for most TCR sequences, but there were some public TCRs that occurred in many donors. Follow-up analysis found HLA locus-dependent TCR association rates, highest for DRB1 and lowest for HLA-C. Prior analysis indicated that the majority of TCR beta V segments exhibited productivity approximately 87% or approximately 30% of the time.

As to this clone: The target antigen is unknown.

Amplification used 60 Vbeta primers and 13 Jbeta primers. Sequenced by immunoSEQ multiplex PCR; TCRdb stores in-frame clones only, minus some. The table has 80,000 or so clones, around 80% seen once. CDR1 SGHVS and CDR2 FQNEAQ come from the germline V gene. The CDR3 has 17 amino acids. With 4 bases removed from V and 7 bases from J, the gap between germline ends came to 25 bases. The receptor was isolated from a male donor in good health and CMV-seropositive. This chain links TRBV7-8 with TRBJ1-2; no firm D call. Input material: PBMCs. The CDR3 is CASSSSLIPVGGSGYTF. CDR3 DNA: TGTGCCAGCAGCTCATCCCTGATCCCGGTCGGAGGTTCTGGCTACACCTTC.